This TCR beta chain was sequenced for a study of beta chain features in type 1 diabetes. CDR1 SNHLY and CDR2 FYNNEI come from the germline V gene. V was cut by 3 bases and J by 5 bases, with 5 bases left in between. CDR3 size: 12 residues. Expressed TCRB transcripts were sequenced because the entire RNA isolate underwent reverse transcription. Produced via immunoSEQ multiplex PCR; TCRdb's table is partial and in-frame only. In the table there are some 330,000 clones, 9.5% to 11% of which are singletons. This TCR derives from a young woman in good health. The rearrangement joins TRBV2 to TRBJ1-5, with D unclear. The sequenced sample was naive CD4+ T cells from blood. Here the CDR3 reads CASSDPDQPQHF. CDR3 nucleotides: TGTGCCAGCAGTGATCCCGATCAGCCCCAGCATTTT.